Below are 12 T cell receptor beta chains sequenced from a single sample in a study of CD8 T cells in ankylosing spondylitis (dated by TCRdb to about 2017). Here is what the overall study found, with its caveats: Blood from ankylosing spondylitis patients appeared to be characterized by a TCR beta motif composed of under 10 highly homologous amino acid variants.

Library generation was performed with 5' RACE. For sequencing, an Illumina HiSeq 2500 was employed. The public reads were reanalyzed by TCRdb: fastp trimming at Q25, MiXCR alignment, in-frame beta chains only. Records with the same CDR3 protein are collapsed into one entry carrying the most frequent genes and DNA. For this sample the table gives fewer than 550,000 distinct CDR3 sequences, of which under 5.5% were detected only once. The top ten clones comprise 3.5% of the sample. Their antigens are not known. The sample consisted of blood, either unsorted or a sorted T cell fraction (not recorded which). These receptors were obtained from a male donor with ankylosing spondylitis.

The sample holds many counts of this clonotype. The rearrangement uses TRBV4-3 and TRBJ1-2; D possibly corresponds to TRBD1 (6 bases). This CDR3 is 16 amino acids long. Trimming shortened V by 4 bases and J by 8 bases, and 23 bases separated the two germline ends. Per the germline V gene, CDR1 is LGHNA and CDR2 is YSLEER. The CDR3 DNA follows: TGCGCCAGCAGCCTATACCGGACAGCTCTCCAGGAAGGCTACACCTTC. It translates to CASSLYRTALQEGYTF.

This clonotype was counted many times. The chain links TRBV6-2 or TRBV6-3 to TRBJ2-3; D not certain. V dropped 2 bases and J dropped 2 bases, with 8 bases sitting between them. There are 14 residues in the CDR3. Germline CDR1 and CDR2: MNHEY and SVGEGT. CDR3 in amino acids: CASSYGRHTDTQYF. The CDR3 nucleotides read TGTGCCAGCAGTTACGGCAGGCACACAGATACGCAGTATTTT.

In DNA, the CDR3 is TGTGCCTTCGGGACAGGGAACTACGAGCAGTACTTC. As protein: CAFGTGNYEQYF. The chain recombines TRBV10-3 with TRBJ2-7, with 9 bases identical to TRBD1. V was clipped by 11 bases and J by 3 bases; unmatched bases: 5. CDR1 ENHRY and CDR2 SYGVKD come from the germline V gene. The length of the CDR3 is 12 residues.

This sequence joins TRBV20-1 and TRBJ1-5; D gene ambiguous. The CDR3 has 15 amino acids. Germline V lookup: CDR1 DFQATT, CDR2 SNEGSKA (reference sequence). The V and J ends lost 3 bases and 0 bases respectively, with 12 bases between them. CDR3 amino acids: CSASRSVPSNQPQHF. DNA for the CDR3: TGCAGTGCTAGCCGGAGCGTCCCTAGCAATCAGCCCCAGCATTTT.

This clonotype was observed many times. The chain combines TRBV7-9 with TRBJ2-3; maybe TRBD2 (6 bases). CDR1 SEHNR and CDR2 FQNEAQ come from the germline V gene (reference sequence). The V end was cut by 2 bases, the J end by 1 base, with 13 bases between. This CDR3 contains 16 residues. The CDR3 sequence: CASSLPPGGGTDTQYF. In DNA form, the CDR3 reads TGTGCCAGCAGCTTACCCCCCGGAGGGGGCACAGATACGCAGTATTTT.

This clonotype was observed at least ten times. J is TRBJ2-7 and V is TRBV29-1, with 7 bases identical to TRBD2. CDR1 SQVTM and CDR2 ANQGSEA come from the germline V gene. V was clipped by 4 bases and J by 6 bases; unmatched bases: 6. This CDR3 has 12 amino acids. This chain's CDR3 is CSVGIGGIEQYF. The CDR3 DNA sequence: TGCAGCGTTGGGATCGGGGGGATCGAGCAGTACTTC.

Turning to this clonotype: A much larger clone lies a single base off, so this may be a read error. In DNA form, the CDR3 reads TGCAGTGTTAGGTATGAAGCTTTCTTT. Amino acid sequence: CSVRYEAFF. The V gene is TRBV20-1, the J gene TRBJ1-1; D not resolved. The germline V gene encodes CDR1 DFQATT and CDR2 SNEGSKA (reference sequence). This CDR3 spans 9 amino acids. The V end was cut by 7 bases, the J end by 7 bases, with 7 bases between.

The rearrangement links TRBV11-2 to TRBJ1-1; 7 bases are a match to TRBD1. Germline V gene data show CDR1 as SGHAT and CDR2 as FQNNGV. The V and J ends lost 4 bases and 4 bases, in that order; junction bases with no gene match: 6. The length of the CDR3 is 14 residues. The CDR3 region is CASSSNQGVTEAFF. The CDR3 nucleotides are TGTGCCAGCAGCTCGAACCAGGGGGTCACTGAAGCTTTCTTT.

This clonotype was counted a few times. The chain links TRBV6-1 to TRBJ2-7; weak D call: TRBD1 (6 bases). The CDR3 consists of 14 residues. Germline V lookup: CDR1 MNHNS, CDR2 SASEGT. V was pared by 4 bases and J by 5 bases, with 15 bases between. The CDR3 bases are TGTGCCAGCAGTGTTGACAGGCTCCCGGACGAGCAGTACTTC. This gives the protein CASSVDRLPDEQYF.

This clonotype has ten or more counts. This rearrangement joins TRBV7-2 to TRBJ2-7; perhaps TRBD1 as D (6 bases). The CDR3 is made up of 15 amino acids. V was trimmed by 1 base and J by 2 bases, leaving 12 bases between them. Germline V gene data show CDR1 as SGHTA and CDR2 as FQGNSA. The DNA of the CDR3 is TGTGCCAGCAGCTTAGGGGCAGGGGTCGCCTACGAGCAGTACTTC. It specifies CASSLGAGVAYEQYF.

This clonotype has ten or more counts. The rearrangement uses TRBV4-3 and TRBJ2-7; TRBD1 agrees at 7 bases. V dropped 3 bases and J dropped 4; count of bases not matched to a gene: 3. Per germline, CDR1 LGHNA and CDR2 YSLEER. The CDR3 totals 13 residues. DNA of the CDR3: TGCGCCAGCAGCCATACAGGGGCATACGAGCAGTACTTC. This sequence encodes CASSHTGAYEQYF.

This clonotype was picked up many times. The chain carries TRBV20-1 and TRBJ2-2, with D possibly matching TRBD2 (6 bases). V was shortened by 6 bases and J by 1 base, with 12 bases between the two germline ends. The CDR3 has 14 amino acids. The germline V gene encodes CDR1 DFQATT and CDR2 SNEGSKA (reference sequence). CDR3 coding DNA: TGCAGTGCGACCACTAGCAGGAACACCGGGGAGCTGTTTTTT. Translating it yields CSATTSRNTGELFF.